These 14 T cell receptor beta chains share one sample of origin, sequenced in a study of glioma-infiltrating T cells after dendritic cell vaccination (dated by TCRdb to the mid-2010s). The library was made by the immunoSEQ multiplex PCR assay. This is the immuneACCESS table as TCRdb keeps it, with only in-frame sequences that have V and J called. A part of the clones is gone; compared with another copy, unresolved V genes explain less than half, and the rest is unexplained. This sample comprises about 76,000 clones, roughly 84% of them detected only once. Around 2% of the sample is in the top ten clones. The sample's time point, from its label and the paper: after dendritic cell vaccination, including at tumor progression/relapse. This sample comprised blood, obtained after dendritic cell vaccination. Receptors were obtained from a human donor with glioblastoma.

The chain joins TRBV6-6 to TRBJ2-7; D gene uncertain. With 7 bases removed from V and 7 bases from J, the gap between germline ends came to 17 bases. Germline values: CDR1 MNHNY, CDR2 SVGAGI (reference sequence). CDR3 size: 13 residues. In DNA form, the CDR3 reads TGTGCCAGCACACGCGGTGGGTTTGATGAGCAGTACTTC. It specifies CASTRGGFDEQYF.

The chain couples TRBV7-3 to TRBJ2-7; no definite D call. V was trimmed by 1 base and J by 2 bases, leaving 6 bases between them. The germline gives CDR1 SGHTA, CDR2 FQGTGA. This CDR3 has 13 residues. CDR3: CASSLSGAYEQYF. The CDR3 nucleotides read TGTGCCAGCAGCTTAAGCGGAGCCTACGAGCAGTACTTC.

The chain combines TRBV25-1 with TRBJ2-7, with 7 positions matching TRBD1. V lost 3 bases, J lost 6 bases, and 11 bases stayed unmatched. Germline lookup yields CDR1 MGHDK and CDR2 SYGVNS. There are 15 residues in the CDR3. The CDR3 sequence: CASSDQTGRQFEQYF. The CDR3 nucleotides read TGTGCCAGCAGTGACCAGACAGGGAGACAATTCGAGCAGTACTTC.

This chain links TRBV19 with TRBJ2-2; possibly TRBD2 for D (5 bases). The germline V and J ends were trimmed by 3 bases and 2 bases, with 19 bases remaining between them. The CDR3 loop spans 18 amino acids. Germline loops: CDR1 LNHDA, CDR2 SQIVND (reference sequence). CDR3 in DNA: TGTGCCAGTAGTATGGGCCTTAGGGCTAGCCGAAACACCGGGGAGCTGTTTTTT. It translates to CASSMGLRASRNTGELFF.

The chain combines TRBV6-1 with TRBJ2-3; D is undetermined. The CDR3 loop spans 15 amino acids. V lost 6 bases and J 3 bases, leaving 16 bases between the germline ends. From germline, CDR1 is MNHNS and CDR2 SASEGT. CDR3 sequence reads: CASSLPIQQTDTQYF. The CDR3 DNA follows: TGTGCCAGCAGCCTCCCCATTCAACAGACAGATACGCAGTATTTT.

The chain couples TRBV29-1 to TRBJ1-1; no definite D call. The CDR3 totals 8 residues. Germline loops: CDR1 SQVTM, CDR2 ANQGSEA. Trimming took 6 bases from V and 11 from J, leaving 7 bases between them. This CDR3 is CSVPVAFF. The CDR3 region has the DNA TGCAGCGTGCCAGTGGCTTTCTTT. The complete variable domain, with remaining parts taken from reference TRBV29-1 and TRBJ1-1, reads SAVISQKPSRDICQRGTSLTIQCQVDSQVTMMFWYRQQPGQSLTLIATANQGSEATYESGFVIDKFPISRPNLTFSTLTVSNMSPEDSSIYLCSVPVAFFGQGTRLTVV.

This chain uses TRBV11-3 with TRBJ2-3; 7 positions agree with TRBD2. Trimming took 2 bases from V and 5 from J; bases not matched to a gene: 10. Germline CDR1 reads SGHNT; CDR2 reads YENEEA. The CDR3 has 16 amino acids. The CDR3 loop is CASSLRGAGARDTQYF. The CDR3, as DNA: TGTGCCAGCAGCTTAAGGGGCGCGGGAGCGCGAGATACGCAGTATTTT. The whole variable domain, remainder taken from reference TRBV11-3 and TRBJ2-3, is EAGVVQSPRYKIIEKKQPVAFWCNPISGHNTLYWYLQNLGQGPELLIRYENEEAVDDSQLPKDRFSAERLKGVDSTLKIQPAELGDSAVYLCASSLRGAGARDTQYFGPGTRLTVL.

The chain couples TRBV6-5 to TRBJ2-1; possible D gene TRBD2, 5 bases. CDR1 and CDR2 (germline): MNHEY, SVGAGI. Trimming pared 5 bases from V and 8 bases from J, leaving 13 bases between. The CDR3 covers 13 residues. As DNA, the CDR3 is TGTGCCAGCAGTACTAGGCCCGCGGATGAGCAGTTCTTC. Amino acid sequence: CASSTRPADEQFF.

This CDR3 reads CASSPRGHNTGELFF. The CDR3 DNA is TGTGCCAGCAGCCCTAGGGGCCACAACACCGGGGAGCTGTTTTTT. V usage is TRBV11-2 and J usage is TRBJ2-2; D may be TRBD1 (5 bases). This CDR3 is built from 15 residues. From germline, CDR1 is SGHAT and CDR2 FQNNGV. V was shortened by 5 bases and J by 2 bases, with 12 bases between the two germline ends.

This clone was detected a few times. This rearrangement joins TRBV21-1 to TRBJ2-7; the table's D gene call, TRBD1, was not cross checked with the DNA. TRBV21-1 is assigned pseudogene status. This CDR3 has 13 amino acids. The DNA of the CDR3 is TGTGCTCCCCGTGGGACAGGGAAATACGAGCAGTACTTC. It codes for CAPRGTGKYEQYF.

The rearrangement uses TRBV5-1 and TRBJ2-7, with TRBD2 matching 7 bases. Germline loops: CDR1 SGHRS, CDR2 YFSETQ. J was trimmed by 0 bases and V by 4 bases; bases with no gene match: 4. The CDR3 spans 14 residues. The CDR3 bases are TGCGCCAGCAGCCTGGGACTAAACTCCTACGAGCAGTACTTC. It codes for CASSLGLNSYEQYF.

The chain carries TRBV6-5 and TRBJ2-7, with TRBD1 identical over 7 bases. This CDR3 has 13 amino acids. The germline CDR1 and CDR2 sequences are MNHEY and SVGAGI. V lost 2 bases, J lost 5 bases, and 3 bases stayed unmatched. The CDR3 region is CASSYVRGNEQYF. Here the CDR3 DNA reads TGTGCCAGCAGTTACGTCAGGGGGAACGAGCAGTACTTC.

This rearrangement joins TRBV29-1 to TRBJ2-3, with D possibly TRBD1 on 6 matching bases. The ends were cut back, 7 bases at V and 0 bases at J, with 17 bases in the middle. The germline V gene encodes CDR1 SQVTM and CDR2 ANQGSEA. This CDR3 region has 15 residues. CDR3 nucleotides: TGCAGCGGGAGTGGGCAGGGGCGAAGCACAGATACGCAGTATTTT. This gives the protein CSGSGQGRSTDTQYF.

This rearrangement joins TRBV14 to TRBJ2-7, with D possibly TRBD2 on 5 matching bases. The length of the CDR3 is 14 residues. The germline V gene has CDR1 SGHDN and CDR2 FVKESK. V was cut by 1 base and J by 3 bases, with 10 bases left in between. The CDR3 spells CASSQGPGSYEQYF. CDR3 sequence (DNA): TGTGCCAGCAGCCAAGGGCCGGGGAGCTACGAGCAGTACTTC.